This TCR beta chain was identified during a study of OX40 agonist ivuxolimab in advanced cancers. The overall study: Patients in the trial were receiving intravenous ivuxolimab every 2 weeks, at doses of 0.01 to 10 mg/kg. Study-wide results and limits: On average, CD8+ T cells had more expanded clones than CD4+.

Autoimmune disease history or systemic immunosuppression disqualified patients. Sequenced by immunoSEQ multiplex PCR; TCRdb stores in-frame clones only, minus some. The profile covers 85,000 to 100,000 clones, with approximately 93% appearing a single time and over 0.2% taken by the ten largest. V lost 8 bases and J lost 8, with 10 bases in between. Germline CDR1 MNHEY, CDR2 SVGAGI. This CDR3 is built from 11 residues. This clone appeared a few times. Its antigen remains unidentified. This clonotype originated in an adult with an advanced solid tumor such as melanoma, head and neck, liver or kidney cancer. The chain couples TRBV6-5 to TRBJ2-1; D may be TRBD2 (5 bases). This specimen was CD4+ or CD8+ T cells sorted from blood, taken in a trial of the OX40 agonist ivuxolimab. The CDR3 protein is CASHLEDEQFF. The CDR3 coding sequence is TGTGCCAGCCACTTGGAGGATGAGCAGTTCTTC.